This T cell receptor (beta chain) came from a study of T cell repertoires in cytomegalovirus infection. TCRdb reprocessed the reads with MiXCR, giving one entry per CDR3 protein. Here the sample spans about 740,000 distinct CDR3 sequences, about a third being singletons. Germline CDR1 and CDR2: SQVTM and ANQGSEA. V was pared by 5 bases and J by 2 bases, with 4 bases of the junction left unmatched. The CDR3 consists of 13 residues. This clonotype was recorded a few times. Input material: PBMCs. This sequence was found in a human donor in good health (CMV status not recorded). Some clones in this sample may be carry-over from other donors' samples. J is TRBJ2-7 and V is TRBV29-1, with TRBD1 matching 9 bases. Here the CDR3 reads CSVTGQGTYEQYF. In nucleotides, the CDR3 is TGCAGCGTTACGGGACAGGGTACCTACGAGCAGTACTTC.